This T cell receptor beta chain was obtained from a study of shared clonotypes between healthy human individuals (dated by TCRdb to about 2020). The study in broad terms: A few men and a couple of women, aged 18 to 49 years, made up the cohort. Per donor, three plates each were used for CD4 naive and CD4 memory, two for CD8 naive, and one for CD8 memory. The study deeply sequenced blood TCR repertoires of about 5 healthy adults to estimate repertoire size and the extent of clonotype sharing between individuals. Different laboratories and diverse techniques were used to prepare libraries and sequence TCR repertoires, to increase sequencing depth and limit assay-specific biases. Each donor's leukapheresis produced roughly between roughly 0.85 and 10 billion PBMCs. What the authors observed across the whole study: Pairwise subsampling led to the expectation that sequencing depth would affect the degree of clonotype sharing among donors. The small number of donors limited the genetic and exposure-history diversity represented. Clonotypes shared by all four sorted-subset donors showed higher generation probabilities than non-shared clonotypes. Rarefaction of sorted-subset datasets indicated incomplete sequencing despite the large sequencing depth. Across a few donors, approximately 4.6% of naive CD4, roughly 3.3% of naive CD8, 2% to 2.5% of memory CD4, and over 0.35% of memory CD8 clonotypes were shared. Larger estimated clonotype richness was generally found for naive subsets than for memory subsets. Only blood was sampled, and tissue TCR repertoires likely differ from those in blood.

For the CD8 naive samples, CD45RO-negative cells were positively selected for CCR7, yielding a CD45RA+CCR7+ population from which TemRA cells were excluded. The donors were healthy, HIV-negative adults who had no recently reported acute infections or vaccinations. Only Caucasian adults living in Nashville, Tennessee, USA were represented among the donors. Blood was collected by leukapheresis, and PBMCs were isolated by Ficoll-Histopaque density gradient centrifugation and then cryopreserved in liquid nitrogen vapor phase. Purity and quantity of every magnetically sorted T cell population were checked by analytical flow cytometry. Each sorted fraction had its genomic DNA isolated and then quantified by UV absorbance on a Nanodrop 2000c. The CDR3 measures 19 amino acids from cysteine to phenylalanine. Only the CDR3 portion is preserved as DNA: 57 bases, with reading frame beginning at the first base. V is cut back by 4 bases and J by 0 bases, with 13 bases in the junction unmatched. The germline V gene encodes CDR1 MDHEN and CDR2 SYDVKM.

Using the deep immunoSEQ assay, multiplex PCR amplified TCR CDR3 regions from genomic DNA. Extracted genomic DNA from each cell subset was distributed evenly across all wells of several immunoSEQ 96-well plates, and each plate was treated as a replicate. Each replicate PCR for sorted subsets received around 200 ng genomic DNA, equal to tens of thousands of T cell genomes. Purified libraries were quantified with a Qubit 3.0 fluorometer, sized on a Bioanalyzer 2100, and re-quantified with the KAPA Library Quantification kit. Every immunoSEQ 96-well plate was sequenced on a separate single-read 150-cycle Illumina NextSeq 550 flow cell. Per the source publication's procedure: The immunoSEQ output contained only junctional sequences without quality scores, so filtering could not match that applied to full-length reads. Sequences were annotated with PyIR, a Python wrapper for IgBLAST v1.9, and V/J genes and CDR3 were assigned using IMGT germline references. Reads were removed for weak V/J assignments (E-value above 1e-6), missing CDR3, stop codons, out-of-frame junctions, or ambiguous translated residues. V3J clonotypes were defined by identical inferred V gene, J gene, and CDR3 amino acid sequence. To compute the percentage overlap between repertoires, the number of shared unique clonotypes was divided by the size of the smaller repertoire. Three approaches were used to assess repertoire richness: RTK rarefaction, the Chao1 estimator, and Recon v2.1 estimates of unobserved clonotypes. Generation probabilities were computed with OLGA for all TCRbeta clonotypes obtained by the gDNA method from a handful of donors. Held by TCRdb, this immuneACCESS table contains in-frame sequences only and omits some clones. Under half of the omission traces to an unresolved V gene where checked; the cause of the rest is unknown. The V and J calls and clone size come from that table; D and trimming were worked out from the DNA. Present in this sample are millions of clones, under 95% of which were seen just once. 1.5% to 2% of the sample lies in the top ten.

As concerns this clone: Its antigen remains unidentified. Base quality data are lacking; no much larger clone is found one base away.

The V gene is TRBV28 and the J gene is TRBJ2-1; 9 central bases correspond to TRBD2. This clonotype was sampled from a man aged 18 to 35 in good health. Some clones in this sample may be carry-over from other donors' samples. Sequencing was performed on naive CD8+ T cells from PBMCs. The cell subset or site label on this specimen signifies: CD45RA+CCR7+. The nucleotide sequence reads as follows: TGTGCCAGCAGTTCCCGCCCGGCGGGAGGGACCTTCTCCTACAATGAGCAGTTCTTC. Translated, it reads CASSSRPAGGTFSYNEQFF.